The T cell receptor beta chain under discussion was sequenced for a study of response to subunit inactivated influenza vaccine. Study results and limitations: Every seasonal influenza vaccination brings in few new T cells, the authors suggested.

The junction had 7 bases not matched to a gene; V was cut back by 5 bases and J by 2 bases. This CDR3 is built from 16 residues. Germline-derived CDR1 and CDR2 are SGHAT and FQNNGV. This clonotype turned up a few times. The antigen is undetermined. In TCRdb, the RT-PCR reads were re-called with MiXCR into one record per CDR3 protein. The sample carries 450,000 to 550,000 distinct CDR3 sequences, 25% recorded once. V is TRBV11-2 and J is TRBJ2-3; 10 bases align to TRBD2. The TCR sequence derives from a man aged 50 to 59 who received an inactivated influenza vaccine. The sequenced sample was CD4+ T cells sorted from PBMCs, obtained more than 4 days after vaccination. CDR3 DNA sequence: TGTGCCAGCAGCCCCATAGCGGGGGGAGTCACAGATACGCAGTATTTT. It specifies CASSPIAGGVTDTQYF.